A single sample is the source of the 8 T cell receptor beta chains below, sequenced in a study of blood T cell repertoires in COVID-19. Produced via immunoSEQ multiplex PCR; TCRdb's table is partial and in-frame only. Among more than 70,000 clones, 90% were seen once, and the ten largest hold about 5.1%. Sequenced input: peripheral blood. These receptor sequences come from a woman aged 18-29 years with acute or convalescent COVID-19.

The chain carries TRBV19 and TRBJ2-5; 10 bases match TRBD1. Looked up from germline, CDR1 is LNHDA and CDR2 is SQIVND (reference sequence). The V segment lost 3 bases and the J segment 3 bases; nucleotides outside the gene matches: 7. The CDR3 spans 16 residues. The CDR3 protein is CASSISVGTGEETQYF. In nucleotides, the CDR3 is TGTGCCAGTAGTATTAGCGTAGGGACAGGGGAAGAGACCCAGTACTTC.

The chain links TRBV27 to TRBJ1-1; TRBD1 matches 8 bases. CDR1 MNHEY and CDR2 SMNVEV come from the germline V gene (reference sequence). V lost 6 bases and J lost 3; bases outside the gene matches: 12. The CDR3 loop spans 16 amino acids. CDR3 coding DNA: TGTGCCAGCAGGCGACAGGGGAGGGACTTAGACACTGAAGCTTTCTTT. Its protein product is CASRRQGRDLDTEAFF.

This clone was detected only once. This chain's CDR3 is CASTPSTGSSYNEQFF. CDR3 sequence (DNA): TGTGCCAGCACCCCGTCAACAGGGAGCTCCTACAATGAGCAGTTCTTC. The chain is built from TRBV28 and TRBJ2-1; a possible D gene is TRBD1 (6 bases). The CDR3 is 16 amino acids. The germline V gene encodes CDR1 MDHEN and CDR2 SYDVKM. With 7 bases removed from V and 0 bases from J, the gap between germline ends came to 16 bases.

The chain links TRBV5-1 to TRBJ2-1; 7 nucleotides line up with TRBD1. V trimming: 2 bases; J trimming: 5 bases; junction bases outside the gene matches: 7. The CDR3 runs 15 residues. Per germline, CDR1 SGHRS and CDR2 YFSETQ. CDR3 bases: TGCGCCAGCAGCTTCGCAAGACAGGGCCACAATGAGCAGTTCTTC. It translates to CASSFARQGHNEQFF.

The chain combines TRBV27 with TRBJ1-1; TRBD1 is a possible D gene (6 bases). Trimming took 0 bases from V and 6 from J, leaving 14 bases between them. CDR3 length: 15 amino acids. Germline V CDR1 and CDR2: MNHEY, SMNVEV (reference sequence). The DNA for the CDR3 is TGTGCCAGCAGTTTATCGGGGGCCGCTATCCCTGAAGCTTTCTTT. This gives the protein CASSLSGAAIPEAFF.

The V call is TRBV6-5, the J call TRBJ2-1; 9 bases are a match to TRBD2. CDR1 is MNHEY and CDR2 is SVGAGI in the germline V gene. The V gene end was trimmed by 7 bases and the J gene end by 7 bases; junction bases not matched to a gene: 8. This CDR3 is built from 14 residues. Here the CDR3 reads CASTIAGELNEQFF. In nucleotides, the CDR3 is TGTGCCAGCACTATAGCGGGAGAACTAAATGAGCAGTTCTTC.

This sequence joins TRBV30 and TRBJ1-1; TRBD1 aligns across 11 bases. V trimming: 2 bases; J trimming: 11 bases; junction bases outside the gene matches: 7. The CDR3 extends over 13 amino acids. From germline, CDR1 is GTSNPN and CDR2 SVGIG (reference sequence). The CDR3 sequence: CAWSSDRGLSAFF. Here the CDR3 DNA reads TGTGCCTGGAGTTCGGACAGGGGGCTTTCGGCTTTCTTT.

On this clone: Other DNA sequences in this specimen translate into the identical CDR3. This chain links TRBV2 with TRBJ1-2, with 8 bases aligning to TRBD1. There are 13 residues in the CDR3. CDR1 is SNHLY, CDR2 FYNNEI, per germline. Losses at the gene ends were 3 bases for V and 5 bases for J; bases not matched to a gene: 2. CDR3 loop: CASSERTGYGYTF. The CDR3 nucleotides are TGTGCCAGCAGTGAGAGGACAGGGTATGGCTACACCTTC.